This record concerns one TCR beta chain sequence. What it binds is not known. This record comes from a study of T cells in localized non-small cell lung cancer. Study-wide points: A single tumor region was sequenced, leaving heterogeneity possible. In adjacent lung appeared a median around 59 of the top 100 tumor clones. Uninvolved adjacent lung had higher T cell clonality than tumor and all other tissues.

Profiled with immunoSEQ multiplex PCR; TCRdb holds only in-frame clones, not every one. The repertoire holds under 55,000 clones, with 60% to 85% as singletons. Per germline, CDR1 SGDLS and CDR2 YYNGEE. Trimming left V 2 bases short and J 5 bases short, with 10 bases between. This CDR3 spans 14 amino acids. The TCR originated in a woman aged 35 to 70 with stage II lung adenocarcinoma. This specimen consisted of PBMCs, obtained before any cancer treatment. The rearrangement links TRBV9 to TRBJ1-4, with D perhaps TRBD1 (5 bases). CDR3 in DNA: TGTGCCAGCAGCGTGGGACCGGAGAATGAAAAACTGTTTTTT. Translation gives CASSVGPENEKLFF. The whole variable domain, remainder taken from reference TRBV9 and TRBJ1-4, is DSGVTQTPKHLITATGQRVTLRCSPRSGDLSVYWYQQSLDQGLQFLIQYYNGEERAKGNILERFSAQQFPDLHSELNLSSLELGDSALYFCASSVGPENEKLFFGSGTQLSVL.